This TCR beta chain is drawn from a study of OX40 agonist ivuxolimab in advanced cancers. Study-level background: Ivuxolimab, an antibody that agonizes OX40 (CD134), was administered to the patients. Participants could have had prior anti-PD-1, anti-PD-L1 or anti-CTLA-4 therapy, and approximately 40% had some.

In the case of this clone: Its specificity is not known.

Measured with immunoSEQ multiplex PCR; TCRdb has only the in-frame clones, and not every one. The table records about 48,000 clones, approximately 86% of them present only once. Germline-derived CDR1 and CDR2 are MNHEY and SVGAGI. The ends lost 4 bases at V and 7 bases at J; junction bases unmatched: 5. This CDR3 is 15 amino acids long. Findings and limits, study-wide: Both blood CD4+ and CD8+ T cells showed clonal growth by week 6 at 0.1 to 3.0 mg/kg. Partial responders dosed at 0.1-3.0 mg/kg displayed clonal expansion ranking among the lowest.

The chain combines TRBV6-5 with TRBJ2-1, with 12 bases that match TRBD2. The sequence was collected from an adult with an advanced solid tumor such as melanoma, head and neck, liver or kidney cancer. Sequenced material: CD4+ or CD8+ T cells sorted from blood, taken in a trial of the OX40 agonist ivuxolimab. The CDR3 spells CASSFLAGGSNEQFF. The CDR3 DNA reads TGTGCCAGCAGTTTCCTAGCGGGAGGGTCGAATGAGCAGTTCTTC.